These T cell receptor beta chains were read from a single sample in a study of CD8 T cells in Susac syndrome. TCRdb independently ran MiXCR on the immunoSEQ multiplex PCR reads; one entry per CDR3 protein. In the table there are 250,000 to 300,000 distinct CDR3 sequences, over 75% of which are singletons. The specimen was CD8+ T cells from PBMCs. The receptors originated from a human donor with multiple sclerosis. Both conserved end residues are trimmed from each CDR3.

v_call: TRBV28
cdr3_aa: ASSPDRLVT

v_call: TRBV12-3/TRBV12-4
cdr3_aa: ASSFPATNEKLF

v_call: TRBV5-4
cdr3_aa: ASSLEPRGGDTDTQY

v_call: TRBV7-2
cdr3_aa: ASNESPQETQY

v_call: TRBV14
cdr3_aa: ASSQVTNTEAF

v_call: TRBV7-9
cdr3_aa: ASSSPGTALYEQY

v_call: TRBV10-3
cdr3_aa: AIRVRTGALYEQY

v_call: TRBV5-5
cdr3_aa: ASSGLVETQY

v_call: TRBV27
cdr3_aa: ASGVAGGPFYEQY

v_call: TRBV7-8
cdr3_aa: ASGYSTGELF

v_call: TRBV11-1
cdr3_aa: ASSLGVGTGGASGANVLT

v_call: TRBV27
cdr3_aa: ASSFRIGTGNTEAF

v_call: TRBV12-3/TRBV12-4
cdr3_aa: ASSAWTGVGETQY

v_call: TRBV30
cdr3_aa: AWGQGDEKLF

v_call: TRBV5-6
cdr3_aa: ASSLAGRPINQPQH

v_call: TRBV28
cdr3_aa: ASSFDRGTDTQY

v_call: TRBV4-3
cdr3_aa: ASSQDRYEQF

v_call: TRBV3-1
cdr3_aa: ASSHLRQEKLF

v_call: TRBV30
cdr3_aa: AWSGTGETQY

v_call: TRBV20-1
cdr3_aa: SAFGTGPTNYGYT

v_call: TRBV10-3
cdr3_aa: AIRRPDRENYGYT

v_call: TRBV7-6
cdr3_aa: ASSLVPANTDTQY

v_call: TRBV4-3
cdr3_aa: ASSHEALGGVAEQF

v_call: TRBV7-6
cdr3_aa: ASSPPLPGETQY

v_call: TRBV2
cdr3_aa: ASFLNTEAF

v_call: TRBV30
cdr3_aa: AWSTPDASNQPQH

v_call: TRBV12-3/TRBV12-4
cdr3_aa: ASSPPEGQDTQY

v_call: TRBV24-1
cdr3_aa: ATSGLATYTGELF

v_call: TRBV5-1
cdr3_aa: ASSLASTAYGYT

v_call: TRBV9
cdr3_aa: ASSAGGTNVLT

v_call: TRBV30
cdr3_aa: AWNPGGTEAF

v_call: TRBV28
cdr3_aa: ASSLRLHSPSYEQY

v_call: TRBV7-3
cdr3_aa: ASSLGFGSSGQETQY

v_call: TRBV5-6
cdr3_aa: ASSLLNEGQANWGYT

v_call: TRBV7-8
cdr3_aa: ASSLNVLFDEQY

v_call: TRBV20-1
cdr3_aa: SANPRDYLTQY